The present entry profiles one T cell receptor (beta chain) with its context. The antigen is unknown. Profiling relied on immunoSEQ multiplex PCR, and the TCRdb table lists in-frame clones only, not all of them. The sample has 20,000 to 30,000 clones; nearly 95% are singletons. This entry belongs to a study of CD4 T cell repertoires in COVID-19. General study points: SARS-CoV and/or HKU1 spike cultures shared between 7 and 25% of SARS-CoV-2 clonotypes.

Germline CDR1 SEHNR, CDR2 FQNEAQ (reference sequence). This CDR3 has 15 amino acids. V shed 5 bases and J 5 bases; nucleotides not matched to a gene: 5. Sequencing was done directly on freshly isolated, uncultured memory T cells. This rearrangement joins TRBV7-9 to TRBJ2-1; 11 nucleotides match TRBD2. The sample consisted of circulating follicular helper CD4+ T cells (cTfh) from blood, taken before the COVID-19 pandemic. The origin of this receptor is a human donor who had COVID-19. As DNA, the CDR3 is TGTGCCAGCAGCAGCGGGACTAGCGGAAACAATGAGCAGTTCTTC. Protein sequence: CASSSGTSGNNEQFF.